These 13 T cell receptor beta chains were sequenced from one sample in a study of patients and donors after allogeneic stem cell transplantation. MiXCR was run by TCRdb on the RT-PCR reads, yielding one entry per CDR3 protein. The data hold a few thousand distinct CDR3 sequences, with around 3.7% observed a single time. Sequencing was performed on blood, either unsorted or a sorted T cell fraction (not recorded which). The receptor set was obtained from a human donor who was either an allogeneic HSCT recipient or a stem cell or donor lymphocyte infusion donor (not recorded which). It is not recorded whose cells these are; they may come from a transplant donor.

By its share, this clonotype is hyperexpanded (1% or more). The rearrangement joins TRBV7-6 to TRBJ2-7, with D possibly matching TRBD1 (6 bases). The CDR3 extends over 13 amino acids. Germline V gives CDR1 SGHVS, CDR2 FNYEAQ. Trimming stripped 3 bases from V and 5 bases from J, with 11 bases between. The CDR3 nucleotides read TGTGCCAGCAGCTTTGCAGGGGCCCACGAGCAGTACTTC. Amino acids: CASSFAGAHEQYF.

Concerning this clonotype itself: Compared with germline, one end of the junction differs, possibly owing to a read error. For the CDR3, the DNA is TGTGCCGGTAGTCTGGGCCCGCGCGCGGGAACCTACGAGCAGTACTTC. Its translation: CAGSLGPRAGTYEQYF. V and J are TRBV19 and TRBJ2-7, with D possibly matching TRBD2 (6 bases). The CDR3 has 16 amino acids. Germline CDR1 is LNHDA and CDR2 is SQIVND (reference sequence).

Notes on this clonotype: This likely comes from a read error, as the CDR3 has no conserved phenylalanine or tryptophan at its end. The CDR3 DNA follows: TGTGCCAGTAGACTAGGGGGGAACATTCAGTACCTC. It specifies CASRLGGNIQYL. This rearrangement joins TRBV19 to TRBJ2-4, with D possibly being TRBD1 or TRBD2 (6 bases each). V was shortened by 6 bases and J by 7 bases, with 10 bases between the two germline ends. The CDR3 loop spans 12 amino acids. Germline loops: CDR1 LNHDA, CDR2 SQIVND (reference sequence).

This clonotype came up many times. V is TRBV6-5 and J is TRBJ2-7; the D gene is possibly TRBD1 (6 bases). The CDR3 length is 13 residues. Trimming cost V 4 bases and J 2 bases, with 9 bases left between them. CDR1 is MNHEY, CDR2 SVGAGI, per germline. CDR3 DNA sequence: TGTGCCAGCAGTTTGACAGGAGCCTACGAGCAGTACTTC. Its translation: CASSLTGAYEQYF.

In the case of this clonotype: At one end, the junction sequence differs from germline, possibly due to a read error. The chain combines TRBV6-1 with TRBJ1-5, with unresolved D. Germline-derived CDR1 and CDR2 are MNHNS and SASEGT. This CDR3 has 13 residues. The CDR3 reads CASSDLGVQPRHF. In nucleotides, the CDR3 is TGTGCCAGCAGTGACCTGGGAGTCCAGCCCCGGCATTTT.

By share, this clonotype ranks as large. The chain carries TRBV28 and TRBJ2-1, with 10 bases matching TRBD2. CDR1 is MDHEN and CDR2 is SYDVKM in the germline V gene. This CDR3 region has 14 residues. With V trimmed by 7 bases and J by 3 bases, 3 bases remained unmatched. The DNA of the CDR3 is TGTGCCAGCATTTGGACTAGCGGCTACAATGAGCAGTTCTTC. Protein: CASIWTSGYNEQFF.

This clonotype has at least ten counts. The CDR3 region is CASSWPPLNTEAFF. The CDR3 nucleotides are TGTGCCAGCAGCTGGCCCCCCTTGAACACTGAAGCTTTCTTT. This chain connects TRBV11-3 to TRBJ1-1; D remains unclear. The CDR3 is made up of 14 amino acids. The V end lost 4 bases, the J end lost 0 bases, and 9 bases lay between the germline ends. CDR1 SGHNT and CDR2 YENEEA come from the germline V gene.

Many counts were recorded for this clonotype. The gene calls are TRBV11-2 and TRBJ1-2, with TRBD1 matching 7 bases. From germline, CDR1 is SGHAT and CDR2 FQNNGV. This CDR3 region has 15 residues. V was pared by 5 bases and J by 7 bases, with 13 bases of the junction left unmatched. The CDR3 region has the DNA TGTGCCAGCAGCAGGGGGGACAGCCCGGGGCTTGGCTACACCTTC. Translated: CASSRGDSPGLGYTF.

By sample fraction, this clonotype is medium-sized. The rearrangement uses TRBV5-1 and TRBJ2-5, with no clear D. With 0 bases removed from V and 9 bases from J, the gap between germline ends came to 21 bases. CDR1 and CDR2 from the germline V gene are SGHRS and YFSETQ. There are 16 residues in the CDR3. The CDR3 loop reads CASSLGRTVGFGAQYF. The CDR3 DNA reads as TGCGCCAGCAGCTTGGGTAGGACGGTAGGATTTGGGGCCCAGTACTTC.

Relative to its sample, this clonotype is medium-sized (0.01 to 0.1%). This chain links TRBV5-1 with TRBJ2-1; 7 bases agree with TRBD2. The V gene's germline CDR1 is SGHRS and CDR2 YFSETQ. Trimming cost V 0 bases and J 5 bases; bases outside gene matches: 8. CDR3 length: 16 amino acids. The DNA of the CDR3 is TGCGCCAGCAGCTTGGCCGTGGCTAGCGGACACAATGAGCAGTTCTTC. It encodes CASSLAVASGHNEQFF.

Sample share makes this clonotype medium-sized (0.01 to 0.1%). The chain joins TRBV24-1 to TRBJ2-3; 13 bases match TRBD2. V dropped 3 bases and J dropped 3; count of bases not matched to a gene: 2. The length of the CDR3 is 16 residues. Germline V gene sequence: CDR1 KGHDR, CDR2 SFDVKD. The CDR3 DNA reads as TGTGCCACCAGTGATCGGACTAGCGGGAGTACAGATACGCAGTATTTT. Protein sequence: CATSDRTSGSTDTQYF.

This clonotype was counted many times. This chain joins TRBV28 and TRBJ1-1; 9 bases fit TRBD1. Germline lookup yields CDR1 MDHEN and CDR2 SYDVKM. J was trimmed by 3 bases and V by 5 bases; bases with no gene match: 7. CDR3 length: 15 residues. The DNA for the CDR3 is TGTGCCAGCAGTCCCCTGGGACAGGGTCACACTGAAGCTTTCTTT. Its translation is CASSPLGQGHTEAFF.

In this sample, this clonotype turned up many times. The rearrangement joins TRBV27 to TRBJ2-2; D call uncertain. V was pared by 8 bases and J by 7 bases, with 5 bases between. The CDR3 has 10 amino acids. CDR1 and CDR2 from the germline V gene are MNHEY and SMNVEV (reference sequence). DNA of the CDR3: TGTGCCAGCTATTACGGGGAGCTGTTTTTT. As protein: CASYYGELFF.